This TCR beta chain came from a study of T cell responses to AZD1222 COVID-19 vaccine. In this sample, this clone turned up a few times. Its antigen remains unknown. General study points: The donor cohort was predominantly white British with a female majority, and clonal diversity may have been underestimated.

Germline V gives CDR1 MGHDK, CDR2 SYGVNS. The CDR3 sequence is 15 residues long. With 7 bases removed from V and 4 bases from J, the gap between germline ends came to 19 bases. The assay was immunoSEQ multiplex PCR, and TCRdb's table has in-frame clones only and misses some. The sample includes more than 100,000 clones, around 86% of them seen just once. The source of this sequence is an adult in good health. The chain couples TRBV25-1 to TRBJ1-1; a possible D gene is TRBD1 (5 bases). The sequencing used peripheral blood, collected on day 0 of AZD1222 vaccination. The CDR3 DNA reads as TGTGCCAGCATGAGGGTGGGGGGTATGGGCACTGAAGCTTTCTTT. Translated, it gives CASMRVGGMGTEAFF.